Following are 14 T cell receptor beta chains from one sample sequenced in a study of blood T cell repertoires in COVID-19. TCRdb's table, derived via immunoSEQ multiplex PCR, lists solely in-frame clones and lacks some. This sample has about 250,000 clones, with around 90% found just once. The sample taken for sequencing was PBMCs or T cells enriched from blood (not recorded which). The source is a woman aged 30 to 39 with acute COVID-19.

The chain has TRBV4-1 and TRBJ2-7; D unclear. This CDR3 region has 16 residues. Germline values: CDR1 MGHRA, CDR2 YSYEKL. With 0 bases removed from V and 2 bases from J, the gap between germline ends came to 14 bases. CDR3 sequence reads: CASSQDTRSQAYEQYF. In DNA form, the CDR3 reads TGCGCCAGCAGCCAAGATACCCGGTCTCAGGCCTACGAGCAGTACTTC.

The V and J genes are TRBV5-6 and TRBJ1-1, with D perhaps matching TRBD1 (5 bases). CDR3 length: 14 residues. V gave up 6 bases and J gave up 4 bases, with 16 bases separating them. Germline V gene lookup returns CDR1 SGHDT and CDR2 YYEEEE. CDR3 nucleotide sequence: TGTGCCAGCACCCTAGGTGGGAGGGGCACTGAAGCTTTCTTT. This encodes CASTLGGRGTEAFF.

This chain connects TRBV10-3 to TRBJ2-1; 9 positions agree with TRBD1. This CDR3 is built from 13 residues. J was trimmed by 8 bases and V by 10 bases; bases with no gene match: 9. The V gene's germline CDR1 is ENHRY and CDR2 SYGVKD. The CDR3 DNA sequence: TGTGCCACCGGAGACAGGGGGGAAGATGAGCAGTTCTTC. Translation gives CATGDRGEDEQFF.

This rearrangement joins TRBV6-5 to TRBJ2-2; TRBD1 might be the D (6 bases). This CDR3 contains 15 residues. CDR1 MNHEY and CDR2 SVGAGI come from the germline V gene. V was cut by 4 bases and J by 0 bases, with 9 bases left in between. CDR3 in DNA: TGTGCCAGCAGTTCGCAGGGGACGAACACCGGGGAGCTGTTTTTT. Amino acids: CASSSQGTNTGELFF.

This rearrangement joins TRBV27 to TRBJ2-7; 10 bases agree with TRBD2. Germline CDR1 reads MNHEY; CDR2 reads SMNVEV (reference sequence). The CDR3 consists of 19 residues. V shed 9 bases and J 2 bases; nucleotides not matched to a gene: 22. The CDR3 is CASRPPGGTSGGAPYEQYF. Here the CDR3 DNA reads TGTGCCAGTAGGCCCCCCGGAGGGACCAGCGGGGGGGCCCCCTACGAGCAGTACTTC.

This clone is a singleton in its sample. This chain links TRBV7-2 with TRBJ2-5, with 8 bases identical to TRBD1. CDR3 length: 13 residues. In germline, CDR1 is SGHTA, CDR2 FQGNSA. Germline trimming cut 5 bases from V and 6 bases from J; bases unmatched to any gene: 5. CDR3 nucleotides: TGTGCCAGCAGCCCAGGACAGGGTCAGACCCAGTACTTC. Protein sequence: CASSPGQGQTQYF.

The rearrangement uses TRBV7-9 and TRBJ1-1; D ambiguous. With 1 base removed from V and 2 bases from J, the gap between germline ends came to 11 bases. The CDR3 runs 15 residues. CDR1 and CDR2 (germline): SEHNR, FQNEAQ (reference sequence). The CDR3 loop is CASSLDTAGNTEAFF. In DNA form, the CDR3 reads TGTGCCAGCAGCTTAGATACAGCGGGTAACACTGAAGCTTTCTTT. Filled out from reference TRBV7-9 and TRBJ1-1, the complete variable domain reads DTGVSQNPRHKITKRGQNVTFRCDPISEHNRLYWYRQTLGQGPEFLTYFQNEAQLEKSRLLSDRFSAERPKGSFSTLEIQRTEQGDSAMYLCASSLDTAGNTEAFFGQGTRLTVV.

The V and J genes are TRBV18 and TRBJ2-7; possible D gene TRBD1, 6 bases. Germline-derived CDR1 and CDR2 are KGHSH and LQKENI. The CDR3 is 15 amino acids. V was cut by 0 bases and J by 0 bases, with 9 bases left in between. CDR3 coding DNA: TGTGCCAGCTCACCACCGTGGGACAACTCCTACGAGCAGTACTTC. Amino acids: CASSPPWDNSYEQYF.

CDR3 DNA sequence: TGCGCCAGCAGCCAAGGGATTGTCGGGGTCTATGGCTACACCTTC. Protein product: CASSQGIVGVYGYTF. V is TRBV4-1 and J is TRBJ1-2, with D uncertain. Trimming removed 1 base from V and 4 bases from J, with 13 bases in between. CDR1 is MGHRA, CDR2 YSYEKL, per germline. The CDR3 runs to 15 residues.

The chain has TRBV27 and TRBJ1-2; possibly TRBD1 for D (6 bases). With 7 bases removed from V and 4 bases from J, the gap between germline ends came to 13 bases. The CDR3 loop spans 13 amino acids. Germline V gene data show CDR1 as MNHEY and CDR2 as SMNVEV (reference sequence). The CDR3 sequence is CASTLGGSYGYTF. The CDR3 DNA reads TGTGCCAGCACCTTAGGGGGATCCTATGGCTACACCTTC.

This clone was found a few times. The CDR3 region has the DNA TGTGCCAGCAGAGCCAGGGGGAACACTGAAGCTTTCTTT. Encoded protein: CASRARGNTEAFF. The chain couples TRBV6-5 to TRBJ1-1; D is possibly TRBD1 (6 bases). CDR3 size: 13 residues. The V gene lost 6 bases and the J gene lost 1 base, with 9 bases spanning the gap. Germline CDR1 is MNHEY and CDR2 is SVGAGI.

CDR3 sequence: CASSLLRRDRQFF. CDR3 sequence (DNA): TGTGCCAGCAGTTTATTGCGGAGAGACAGACAGTTCTTC. The chain joins TRBV12-3 or TRBV12-4 to TRBJ2-1; D is possibly TRBD1 (5 bases). This CDR3 comprises 13 residues. Trimming shortened V by 2 bases and J by 13 bases, and 15 bases separated the two germline ends.

For the CDR3, the DNA is TGTGCCAGTAAATCCCGCAATGAGCAGTTCTTC. Encoded protein: CASKSRNEQFF. The chain combines TRBV19 with TRBJ2-1; D gene ambiguous. The germline V gene has CDR1 LNHDA and CDR2 SQIVND (reference sequence). V gave up 7 bases and J gave up 6 bases, with 7 bases separating them. This CDR3 is built from 11 residues. Based on the CDR3 plus reference TRBV19 and TRBJ2-1, the full variable domain is DGGITQSPKYLFRKEGQNVTLSCEQNLNHDAMYWYRQDPGQGLRLIYYSQIVNDFQKGDIAEGYSVSREKKESFPLTVTSAQKNPTAFYLCASKSRNEQFFGPGTRLTVL.

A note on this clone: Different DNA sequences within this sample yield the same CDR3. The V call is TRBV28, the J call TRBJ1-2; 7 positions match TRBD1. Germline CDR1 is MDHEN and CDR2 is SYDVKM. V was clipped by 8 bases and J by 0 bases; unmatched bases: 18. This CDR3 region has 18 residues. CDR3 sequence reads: CASDEPGTAKTANYGYTF. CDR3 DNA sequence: TGTGCCAGCGATGAACCCGGGACAGCAAAAACTGCTAACTATGGCTACACCTTC.